This T cell receptor (beta chain) was captured in a study of molecular identifiers for immune sequencing clone quantification (dated by TCRdb to 2016 to 2019). In terms of the full investigation: For a replicate experiment, RNA from around 20,000 or 100,000 naive CD8 T cells was divided into five aliquots, of which four were sequenced. CD8 T cells were used in a methods study to benchmark molecular-identifier clustering-based TCR repertoire sequencing (MIDCIRS) and TCR RNA copy counting.

Study-wide findings and limitations: Clones above 20 RNA copies held over 99% of molecules in CMV-specific effector cells but under 1% in naive cells. When barcode sub-clustering was left out, chimeric consensus sequences inflated TCR diversity, with chimeras reaching as high as 47%. Naive libraries contained spiked-in Jurkat TCR RNA (approximately ten copies' worth), which is not part of the donor repertoire. Modeling estimated 3 to 3.5 recovered TCR RNA copies per cell, compared with about 10 by digital PCR, which implies about 30% capture efficiency. Highly expanded clone sizes could be underestimated because identical TCR molecules may share a barcode. Even against a background of about a million naive CD8 T cells, spiked-in Jurkat TCR RNA amounting to a single cell's worth was reported to be detectable.

Concerning this clonotype: Its binding antigen is unknown. Per-base quality was not reported, and no clone a single base away is much larger than it.

Libraries of naive CD8 T cells were built from approximately 22,000 to 940,000 sorted cells, with 10%, 30% or 50% of the purified RNA used. Naive CD8 T cells were FACS-sorted as CD8+CD4-CCR7+CD45RA+ on a BD FACSAria II into RLT Plus buffer. Roughly nine TCR copies' worth of Jurkat RNA were spiked into about 19,000-1,000,000 naive CD8 T cell samples to test detection sensitivity. Enrichment of CD8 T cells was done with RosetteSep CD8+ T Cell Enrichment Cocktail plus Ficoll-Paque, and ACK red cell lysis came afterward. The library was built by means of PCR. The sample was run on an Illumina HiSeq 4000. Bulk TCR libraries were prepared as previously described, using TCR primers listed in Table S5. The Qiagen AllPrep DNA/RNA kit was used to purify total RNA. Reads from multiple sequencing runs of the same library were pooled before analysis. Processing in the source paper ran as follows. Reads were retained only if an exact TCR constant sequence was present, and the retained reads were trimmed to 150 nt and grouped according to their 12-nt molecular barcodes. Reads in each barcode group were sub-clustered using a 15% Levenshtein threshold, and a quality-weighted consensus sequence was built for each RNA molecule. Non-functional sequences were discarded, and so were lower-count sequences lying one edit away from another sequence. On the basis of fitting two negative binomial distributions, barcode sub-clusters with fewer than 20% of the maximum read count were discarded. The public reads were quality trimmed at Q25 with fastp and then assembled into clones with MiXCR by TCRdb, keeping productive beta chains. Identical CDR3 protein sequences are pooled into one entry, listed with their most common genes and DNA. These V and J calls are TCRdb output, not the study's own analysis. Recorded for this sample are hundreds of thousands of distinct CDR3 sequences; less than 20% of them occurred a single time. Roughly 0.83% of the sample rests with the top ten.

The sequenced sample consisted of naive CD8+ T cells from blood, with Jurkat cell RNA spiked in. Explained via the paper, the cell subset or site label denotes: FACS-sorted CD8+CD4-CCR7+CD45RA+ naive T cells. The origin of this receptor is a human donor in good health. Some libraries in this study had Jurkat cell RNA spiked in.

The CDR3 region has the sequence CASSQDISYNEQFF. The DNA sequence is given as TGTGCCAGCAGCCAAGATATTTCCTACAATGAGCAGTTCTTC. The sequence is built from TRBV14 and TRBJ2-1; no D gene call is confident. Relative to germline, V is 0 bases shorter and J is 1 base shorter, with 4 bases between their ends. The CDR3 measures 14 amino acids from cysteine to phenylalanine. The only DNA kept is the CDR3, 42 bases in frame from the first base. The germline V gene encodes CDR1 SGHDN and CDR2 FVKESK.